This record looks at one TCR beta chain sequence and its context. Only in-frame clones appear in the TCRdb table, and some are missing; sequencing was by immunoSEQ multiplex PCR. Among around 96,000 clones listed, over 85% were seen once. This entry is derived from a study of T cell changes during pregnancy in multiple sclerosis. V lost 3 bases and J 3 bases, leaving 12 bases between the germline ends. From germline, CDR1 is MGHRA and CDR2 YSYEKL. CDR3 length: 14 residues. The clonotype originates from a female donor in good health, enrolled as a control in a pregnancy study. The starting material was peripheral blood, obtained after pregnancy. J is TRBJ2-7 and V is TRBV4-1, with D possibly matching TRBD1 (5 bases). The CDR3 coding sequence is TGCGCCAGCAGCCACCGCGACAGAGGCTACGAGCAGTACTTC. Translated, it gives CASSHRDRGYEQYF.